This TCR beta chain was captured by sequencing in a study of CD8 T cells in ankylosing spondylitis. Germline values: CDR1 SGHTA, CDR2 FQGNSA. V was cut by 5 bases and J by 9 bases, with 20 bases left in between. The CDR3 runs 14 residues. On this clonotype itself: Its target is unknown.

TCRdb redid the calling of the 5' RACE reads with MiXCR, one entry per CDR3 protein. The sample lists roughly 490,000 distinct CDR3 sequences; over 4% were seen once. Study observations and caveats: Typical of ankylosing spondylitis blood, it appeared, was a TCR beta motif of several highly homologous variants. In the blood and synovial fluid of reactive arthritis, some motif variants had been previously reported.

The chain is built from TRBV7-2 and TRBJ2-7, with D possibly being TRBD1 or TRBD2 (5 bases each). The sequenced sample consisted of blood, either unsorted or a sorted T cell fraction (not recorded which). The clonotype was recovered from a male donor with ankylosing spondylitis. The CDR3 sequence is CASSAGTSGIWQYF. The CDR3 nucleotides are TGTGCCAGCAGCGCCGGGACGTCGGGGATTTGGCAGTACTTC.